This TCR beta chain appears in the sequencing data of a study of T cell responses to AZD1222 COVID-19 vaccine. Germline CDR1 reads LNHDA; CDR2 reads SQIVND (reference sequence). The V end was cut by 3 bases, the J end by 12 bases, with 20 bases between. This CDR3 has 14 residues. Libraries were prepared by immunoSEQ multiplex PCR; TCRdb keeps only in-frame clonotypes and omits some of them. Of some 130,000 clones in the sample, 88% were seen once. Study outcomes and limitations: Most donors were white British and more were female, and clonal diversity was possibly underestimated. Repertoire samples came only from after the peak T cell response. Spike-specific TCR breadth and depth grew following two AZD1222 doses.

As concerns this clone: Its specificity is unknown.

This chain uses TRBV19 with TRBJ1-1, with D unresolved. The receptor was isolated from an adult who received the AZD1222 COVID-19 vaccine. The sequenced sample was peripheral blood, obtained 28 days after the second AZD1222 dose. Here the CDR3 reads CASSIYPESAGTFF. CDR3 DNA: TGTGCCAGTAGTATTTATCCTGAGTCGGCAGGAACTTTCTTT.